This T cell receptor beta chain derives from a study of T cell repertoires in cytomegalovirus infection. Study information: Well-studied HLA-B-restricted CMV epitopes were used in the study alongside recently identified HLA-C-restricted ones. Both CMV infection and a matching HLA type were indicated by public TCR beta signatures.

With respect to this clonotype: Its antigen is not known.

Each CDR3 protein gets one entry after TCRdb re-called the reads with MiXCR. In the table there are approximately 1,000,000 distinct CDR3 sequences, roughly 31% of which are singletons. Germline values: CDR1 MNHNY, CDR2 SVGAGI (reference sequence). V was clipped by 5 bases and J by 4 bases, with 12 bases between them. The CDR3 extends over 13 amino acids. The origin of this receptor is a human donor in good health (CMV status not recorded). Some clones in this sample may be carry-over from other donors' samples. The V and J genes are TRBV6-6 and TRBJ2-7; TRBD1 might be the D (6 bases). This specimen was cultured CD8+ T cells from PBMCs, taken from culture after CMV antigen stimulation. The CDR3 protein is CASSIGQLYEQYV. CDR3 nucleotide sequence: TGTGCCAGCAGTATCGGACAGTTGTACGAGCAGTACGTC.